One and the same sample provided the 27 T cell receptor beta chains below, sequenced in a study of regulatory T cells in long-lasting Graves disease. To make TCR beta libraries, researchers used iRepertoire HTBI primers and Arm-PCR of CDR3 regions. TCRdb re-derived calls from the multiplex PCR reads in MiXCR, one entry per CDR3 protein. The data show 400,000 to 500,000 distinct CDR3 sequences, about 17% seen once. Described time point: newly diagnosed GD, antithyroid drugs for less than 3 months. The TCR library used RNA extracted from PBMCs. These sequences were also reported in another study, on T cells in Graves' hyperthyroidism and ophthalmopathy.

The material sequenced was peripheral blood mononuclear cells (PBMCs), taken at new diagnosis, from a patient treated with antithyroid drugs. These receptors were obtained from a woman younger than 35 with Graves disease.

This clonotype was picked up many times. This chain connects TRBV6-1 to TRBJ1-5; D remains unclear. Germline V lookup: CDR1 MNHNS, CDR2 SASEGT. CDR3 length: 14 residues. The V end lost 7 bases, the J end lost 0 bases, and 10 bases lay between the germline ends. CDR3 loop: CASTLDGSNQPQHF. Here the CDR3 DNA reads TGTGCCAGCACCCTCGACGGTAGCAATCAGCCCCAGCATTTT.

This clonotype was seen just once. The chain combines TRBV28 with TRBJ2-3, with TRBD1 as a possible D gene (6 bases). Per the germline V gene, CDR1 is MDHEN and CDR2 is SYDVKM. The CDR3 extends over 16 amino acids. The V end was cut by 5 bases, the J end by 2 bases, with 17 bases between. CDR3 sequence: CASSPRQGTYTDTQYF. CDR3 DNA sequence: TGTGCCAGCAGTCCCCGGCAGGGGACCTACACAGATACGCAGTATTTT.

This chain links TRBV7-8 with TRBJ2-1, with 14 bases matching TRBD2. The trim removed 3 bases at V and 1 base at J, leaving 5 bases unmatched. CDR1 and CDR2 from the germline V gene are SGHVS and FQNEAQ. The CDR3 totals 18 residues. The CDR3 loop reads CASSLGLAGEGSYNEQFF. The CDR3 DNA is TGTGCCAGCAGCTTGGGACTAGCGGGAGAAGGGTCCTACAATGAGCAGTTCTTC.

About this clonotype: Since a much larger clone is just one base distant, this may be a read error. The chain uses TRBV28 and TRBJ1-5, with 8 bases that match TRBD1. V dropped 7 bases and J dropped 3; count of bases not matched to a gene: 8. Germline loops: CDR1 MDHEN, CDR2 SYDVKM. CDR3 size: 15 residues. The DNA for the CDR3 is TGTGCCAGCAAAGATCAGGGGGCGAACAATCAGCCCCAGCATTTT. It codes for CASKDQGANNQPQHF. The complete variable domain, with remaining parts taken from reference TRBV28 and TRBJ1-5, reads DVKVTQSSRYLVKRTGEKVFLECVQDMDHENMFWYRQDPGLGLRLIYFSYDVKMKEKGDIPEGYSVSREKKERFSLILESASTNQTSMYLCASKDQGANNQPQHFGDGTRLSIL.

This clonotype was seen at least ten times. V and J are TRBV5-1 and TRBJ2-3; TRBD2 matches at 10 bases. The closer fit of TRBJ2-5 to the DNA end suggests the J call may be wrong. Germline V lookup: CDR1 SGHRS, CDR2 YFSETQ. This CDR3 contains 16 residues. Here the CDR3 reads CASSLLTSGLRETQYF. The CDR3 DNA reads as TGCGCCAGCAGCCTGCTGACTAGCGGGCTTCGAGAGACCCAGTACTTC.

To note about this clonotype: Germline and junction disagree at one end, which may indicate a read error. V and J are TRBV2 and TRBJ2-6, with D possibly called TRBD1 or TRBD2 (5 bases each). Germline CDR1 SNHLY, CDR2 FYNNEI. The CDR3 is 13 residues long. CDR3 sequence reads: CASIGSGASVLTF. For the CDR3, the DNA is TGTGCCAGCATAGGGTCCGGGGCCAGCGTCCTGACTTTC.

This clonotype came up many times. The rearrangement joins TRBV27 to TRBJ2-7, with TRBD2 matching over 9 bases. CDR1 is MNHEY and CDR2 is SMNVEV in the germline V gene (reference sequence). The CDR3 length is 15 residues. V lost 4 bases, J lost 2 bases, and 6 bases stayed unmatched. The CDR3 nucleotides are TGTGCCAGCAGTTCCCCCCTAGCGGGAACCTACGAGCAGTACTTC. Amino acids: CASSSPLAGTYEQYF.

The sample holds many counts of this clonotype. The gene calls are TRBV20-1 and TRBJ2-1; D is possibly TRBD1 or TRBD2 (5 bases each). The CDR3 loop spans 18 amino acids. From germline, CDR1 is DFQATT and CDR2 SNEGSKA (reference sequence). V was shortened by 0 bases and J by 7 bases, with 25 bases between the two germline ends. DNA for the CDR3: TGCAGTGCTAGAGATCTGGGGGTTAACGCAGGCCAAATGAATGAGCAGTTCTTC. Amino acids: CSARDLGVNAGQMNEQFF.

This clonotype was seen at least ten times. This rearrangement joins TRBV3-1 to TRBJ1-1, with D uncertain. The CDR3 consists of 18 residues. Trimming cost V 1 base and J 4 bases, with 22 bases left between them. Germline V gives CDR1 LGHDT, CDR2 YNNKEL (reference sequence). In DNA form, the CDR3 reads TGTGCCAGCAGCCAAGGGGAAATCAGCGACTTATGGGGCACTGAAGCTTTCTTT. Translating it yields CASSQGEISDLWGTEAFF. Variable domain in full (rest from reference TRBV3-1 and TRBJ1-1): DTAVSQTPKYLVTQMGNDKSIKCEQNLGHDTMYWYKQDSKKFLKIMFSYNNKELIINETVPNRFSPKSPDKAHLNLHINSLELGDSAVYFCASSQGEISDLWGTEAFFGQGTRLTVV.

This clonotype has more than one count but fewer than ten. The genes are TRBV3-1 and TRBJ1-2; 7 nucleotides align to TRBD1. Germline CDR1 is LGHDT and CDR2 is YNNKEL (reference sequence). The V and J ends lost 2 bases and 8 bases, in that order; junction bases with no gene match: 8. CDR3 length: 14 amino acids. CDR3 nucleotides: TGTGCCAGCAGCCAAAAAAACAGGGGAGGCGGCTACACCTTC. Its translation is CASSQKNRGGGYTF.

This clonotype showed up just a few times. The chain has TRBV18 and TRBJ2-7; a possible D gene is TRBD2 (5 bases). The CDR3 runs 17 residues. The V end was cut by 3 bases, the J end by 0 bases, with 18 bases between. Germline-derived CDR1 and CDR2 are KGHSH and LQKENI. The CDR3 is CASSPVGGPESSYEQYF. The CDR3 bases are TGTGCCAGCTCACCCGTCGGAGGACCGGAAAGCTCCTACGAGCAGTACTTC.

This clonotype has just a few counts. The chain is built from TRBV10-1 and TRBJ2-7, with TRBD2 matching over 11 bases. This CDR3 has 15 amino acids. V lost 0 bases to trimming and J lost 5 bases; unmatched junction nucleotides: 3. CDR1 WNHNN and CDR2 SYGVQD come from the germline V gene (reference sequence). CDR3: CASSESPSGRNEQYF. The CDR3 DNA reads as TGCGCCAGCAGTGAGTCTCCTAGCGGGAGGAACGAGCAGTACTTC.

The rearrangement links TRBV4-1 to TRBJ2-1, with D perhaps matching TRBD2 (6 bases). Between the trimmed V and J ends, which lost 1 base and 14 bases, there was a span of 15 bases. Looked up from germline, CDR1 is MGHRA and CDR2 is YSYEKL. The CDR3 length is 13 residues. CDR3 in DNA: TGCGCCAGCAGCCAAGGGAAGTGGGAGGTAAAGTTCTTC. It codes for CASSQGKWEVKFF.

This clonotype came up a few times. The chain joins TRBV28 to TRBJ1-1, with TRBD1 matching 8 bases. This CDR3 region has 17 residues. Per the germline V gene, CDR1 is MDHEN and CDR2 is SYDVKM. V lost 5 bases, J lost 0 bases, and 11 bases stayed unmatched. The CDR3 DNA follows: TGTGCCAGCAGTCTCCCCTCAGGGGGCTTTCTGAACACTGAAGCTTTCTTT. Translated: CASSLPSGGFLNTEAFF.

Worth noting for this clonotype: This sequence may be a read error, since a much larger clone differs from it by one base. The rearrangement links TRBV10-1 to TRBJ2-1, with D perhaps being TRBD1 or TRBD2 (6 bases each). CDR1 and CDR2 (germline): WNHNN, SYGVQD (reference sequence). The CDR3 extends over 20 amino acids. Trimming stripped 6 bases from V and 7 bases from J, with 34 bases between. The CDR3 DNA follows: TGCGCCAGCAGCGAACTCCCGGAGGGCTTGGTGGGGGCCTTGTTTAATGAGCAGTTCTTC. Translated, it gives CASSELPEGLVGALFNEQFF.

The chain links TRBV20-1 to TRBJ2-1; TRBD1 is a possible D gene (5 bases). V dropped 2 bases and J dropped 10 bases, with 21 bases sitting between them. The CDR3 is made up of 15 amino acids. Germline values: CDR1 DFQATT, CDR2 SNEGSKA (reference sequence). The CDR3 DNA is TGCAGTGCTAGATCTAGTGGGAAGGGGCTGGGGGAGCAGTTCTTC. Residues: CSARSSGKGLGEQFF.

Only one count was recorded for this clonotype. The chain carries TRBV30 and TRBJ1-2; D is ambiguous. Germline V CDR1 and CDR2: GTSNPN, SVGIG (reference sequence). The CDR3 runs to 13 residues. Deletions cut 5 bases from V and 3 bases from J, with 13 bases between. The CDR3 protein is CAWVAQDYYGYTF. The CDR3 DNA is TGTGCCTGGGTAGCCCAGGATTACTATGGCTACACCTTC.

In its sample, this clonotype was seen many times. The chain is built from TRBV9 and TRBJ2-7, with D unclear. Germline V gives CDR1 SGDLS, CDR2 YYNGEE. The germline V and J ends were trimmed by 0 bases and 2 bases, with 15 bases remaining between them. The CDR3 sequence is 16 residues long. The CDR3 sequence: CASSVGNRATTYEQYF. CDR3 bases: TGTGCCAGCAGCGTAGGAAATAGGGCCACGACCTACGAGCAGTACTTC.

This sequence joins TRBV5-1 and TRBJ2-7; 11 bases are shared with TRBD2. The CDR3 consists of 15 residues. J gave up 2 bases and V 4 bases, and 5 bases lay outside the gene matches. Germline CDR1 and CDR2: SGHRS and YFSETQ. CDR3 residues: CASSPGTSGPYEQYF. CDR3 nucleotides: TGCGCCAGCAGCCCCGGGACTAGCGGACCCTACGAGCAGTACTTC.

This clonotype was recorded at least ten times. The chain uses TRBV18 and TRBJ1-5; 9 positions match TRBD1. The CDR3 is 17 amino acids. CDR1 is KGHSH and CDR2 is LQKENI in the germline V gene. The V segment lost 2 bases and the J segment 2 bases; nucleotides outside the gene matches: 7. CDR3 sequence: CASSPAPDRGGNQPQHF. CDR3 nucleotide sequence: TGTGCCAGCTCACCAGCCCCGGACAGGGGTGGCAATCAGCCCCAGCATTTT. The full variable domain, in which reference TRBV18 and TRBJ1-5 provide the parts outside the CDR3, is NAGVMQNPRHLVRRRGQEARLRCSPMKGHSHVYWYRQLPEEGLKFMVYLQKENIIDESGMPKERFSAEFPKEGPSILRIQQVVRGDSAAYFCASSPAPDRGGNQPQHFGDGTRLSIL.

This clonotype was observed many times. The chain uses TRBV11-2 and TRBJ2-1; D remains ambiguous. There are 17 residues in the CDR3. Germline V gene lookup returns CDR1 SGHAT and CDR2 FQNNGV. With 5 bases removed from V and 2 bases from J, the gap between germline ends came to 19 bases. The CDR3 nucleotides read TGTGCCAGCAGCCCGACCTCCGTCGCGGCCACCTACAATGAGCAGTTCTTC. It encodes CASSPTSVAATYNEQFF.

J is TRBJ2-5 and V is TRBV28, with 8 bases that match TRBD1. CDR3 length: 15 amino acids. Per germline, CDR1 MDHEN and CDR2 SYDVKM. Trimming cost V 5 bases and J 4 bases; bases outside gene matches: 9. CDR3: CASSLGQGTRETQYF. The CDR3 region has the DNA TGTGCCAGCAGTCTCGGACAGGGTACTCGAGAGACCCAGTACTTC.

This clonotype was seen at least ten times. CDR3 in DNA: TGTGCCAGCACAATTACAGGGGGTAATGAAAAACTGTTTTTT. This sequence encodes CASTITGGNEKLFF. The chain is built from TRBV12-3 or TRBV12-4 and TRBJ1-4; 8 nucleotides align to TRBD1. Trimming took 7 bases from V and 4 from J; bases not matched to a gene: 5. This CDR3 comprises 14 residues.

This clonotype was observed a few times. V and J are TRBV29-1 and TRBJ2-7, with D tentatively TRBD1 (6 bases). From germline, CDR1 is SQVTM and CDR2 ANQGSEA. This CDR3 region has 12 residues. Trimming shortened V by 7 bases and J by 10 bases, and 20 bases separated the two germline ends. CDR3 region: CSAKDSPQGQYF. CDR3 DNA sequence: TGCAGCGCTAAGGACAGCCCGCAGGGACAGTACTTC.

This clonotype appeared many times. V usage is TRBV6-2 or TRBV6-3 and J usage is TRBJ2-1; TRBD2 matches at 11 bases. The CDR3 runs to 15 residues. Germline V lookup: CDR1 MNHEY, CDR2 SVGEGT. The ends lost 7 bases at V and 4 bases at J; junction bases unmatched: 6. The CDR3 is CASTTGLADYNEQFF. The CDR3 DNA reads as TGTGCCAGCACTACGGGACTAGCGGATTACAATGAGCAGTTCTTC.

This clonotype appeared many times. V and J are TRBV27 and TRBJ2-5; 13 bases are shared with TRBD2. CDR1 and CDR2 from the germline V gene are MNHEY and SMNVEV (reference sequence). The trim removed 4 bases at V and 4 bases at J, leaving 12 bases unmatched. This CDR3 has 18 residues. The CDR3 sequence: CASSSYPGLAGAGETQYF. CDR3 in DNA: TGTGCCAGCAGTTCTTACCCCGGACTAGCGGGAGCTGGAGAGACCCAGTACTTC.

This clonotype was seen at least ten times. The V and J genes are TRBV20-1 and TRBJ2-3, with TRBD1 matching over 8 bases. This CDR3 is built from 16 residues. Trimming at V came to 1 base and at J to 3 bases, leaving 9 bases not matched to a gene. Per the germline V gene, CDR1 is DFQATT and CDR2 is SNEGSKA (reference sequence). The chain's CDR3 is CSARALTGGLTDTQYF. CDR3 in DNA: TGCAGTGCTAGAGCACTTACAGGGGGGTTGACAGATACGCAGTATTTT.